These 9 T cell receptor beta chains came from one sample sequenced in a study of cytomegalovirus exposure and HLA in healthy donors. PCR amplification relied on 60 Vbeta primers (plus 13 Jbeta primers). Sequencing used immunoSEQ multiplex PCR; TCRdb keeps in-frame clones, though not all of them. The sample holds 75,000 to 100,000 clones, about 74% seen once. Specimen: PBMCs. These TCRs come from a man between 60 and 70 years old in good health and CMV-seropositive.

V usage is TRBV7-3 and J usage is TRBJ2-1, with 7 positions matching TRBD1. The CDR3 totals 12 residues. The V gene's germline CDR1 is SGHTA and CDR2 FQGTGA. J lost 7 bases, V lost 5 bases, and 2 bases had no gene match. CDR3 in amino acids: CASSLTGNEQFF. The CDR3 DNA follows: TGTGCCAGCAGCCTGACAGGGAATGAGCAGTTCTTC.

In its sample, this clone was seen once. This sequence joins TRBV11-3 and TRBJ2-5, with 7 bases identical to TRBD2. After removal of 5 bases from V and 5 bases from J, the junction contained 5 bases not matched to a gene. Germline V CDR1 and CDR2: SGHNT, YENEEA. CDR3 size: 13 residues. CDR3 sequence: CASSAGEEETQYF. The CDR3 nucleotides are TGTGCCAGCAGCGCGGGGGAGGAGGAGACCCAGTACTTC.

This rearrangement joins TRBV18 to TRBJ2-5; 7 nucleotides match TRBD2. Trimming removed 4 bases from V and 4 bases from J; junction bases left unmatched: 3. The CDR3 contains 13 residues. CDR1 is KGHSH and CDR2 is LQKENI in the germline V gene. The DNA of the CDR3 is TGTGCCAGCTCACGGACTAGTCGAGAGACCCAGTACTTC. Its protein product is CASSRTSRETQYF.

This chain links TRBV5-4 with TRBJ1-4; 7 nucleotides agree with TRBD1. The length of the CDR3 is 16 residues. The junction had 6 bases not matched to a gene; V was cut back by 4 bases and J by 0 bases. The germline V gene encodes CDR1 SGHNT and CDR2 YYREEE (reference sequence). CDR3 coding DNA: TGTGCCAGCAGCCTGACGGGACAGACAACTAATGAAAAACTGTTTTTT. Its protein is CASSLTGQTTNEKLFF.

The chain links TRBV5-1 to TRBJ1-6; no clear D gene. The CDR3 has 13 amino acids. V lost 0 bases to trimming and J lost 7 bases, with 5 bases between them. Germline CDR1 reads SGHRS; CDR2 reads YFSETQ. This CDR3 is CASSLAGNSPLHF. CDR3 nucleotides: TGCGCCAGCAGCTTGGCCGGGAATTCACCCCTCCACTTT.

The chain is built from TRBV7-3 and TRBJ1-1, with 10 bases identical to TRBD1. Germline trimming cut 3 bases from V and 4 bases from J; bases unmatched to any gene: 5. This CDR3 contains 15 residues. Germline CDR1 is SGHTA and CDR2 is FQGTGA. CDR3 amino acids: CASSLTGGWGTEAFF. The CDR3 nucleotides read TGTGCCAGCAGCTTGACAGGGGGCTGGGGCACTGAAGCTTTCTTT. The variable domain in full, completed from reference TRBV7-3 and TRBJ1-1, reads GAGVSQTPSNKVTEKGKYVELRCDPISGHTALYWYRQSLGQGPEFLIYFQGTGAADDSGLPNDRFFAVRPEGSVSTLKIQRTERGDSAVYLCASSLTGGWGTEAFFGQGTRLTVV.

The chain uses TRBV29-1 and TRBJ2-7, with 9 bases matching TRBD1. The germline CDR1 and CDR2 sequences are SQVTM and ANQGSEA. V lost 6 bases, J lost 2 bases, and 11 bases stayed unmatched. The CDR3 extends over 15 amino acids. The CDR3 nucleotides read TGCAGCGTACTTATGAGGACAGGGGCCGCCTACGAGCAGTACTTC. This gives the protein CSVLMRTGAAYEQYF.

To note about this clone: One end of the junction does not line up with germline, which may come from a read error. This chain connects TRBV7-6 to TRBJ2-7; 11 bases align to TRBD1. The length of the CDR3 is 15 residues. Looked up from germline, CDR1 is SGHVS and CDR2 is FNYEAQ. The CDR3 bases are TGTGCCAGCAGCCCCGGACAGGGGGCCTCCCACGAGCAGTACTTC. Amino acids: CASSPGQGASHEQYF.

J is TRBJ2-5 and V is TRBV29-1; D is possibly TRBD1 (5 bases). The CDR3 runs to 12 residues. The germline gives CDR1 SQVTM, CDR2 ANQGSEA. V lost 5 bases and J lost 4, with 11 bases in between. The CDR3 coding sequence is TGCAGCGTTCTAAGGGGTCTAGAGACCCAGTACTTC. Protein sequence: CSVLRGLETQYF.